The T cell receptor beta chain under discussion was sequenced for a study of cytomegalovirus exposure and HLA in healthy donors. Study-level findings and limits: Productive rates of about 87% or about 30% were seen for most TCR beta V segments in an earlier analysis. In a later analysis, TCR beta V- and J-gene trimming showed a link to a missense DCLRE1C variant.

Concerning this clone itself: Its specificity is unknown.

The germline CDR1 and CDR2 sequences are MNHNS and SASEGT. V dropped 2 bases and J dropped 1; count of bases not matched to a gene: 5. The CDR3 contains 16 residues. The PCR ran on 60 Vbeta and 13 Jbeta primers. Measured with immunoSEQ multiplex PCR; TCRdb has only the in-frame clones, and not every one. The sample includes around 97,000 clones, around 81% of them seen just once. The material sequenced was PBMCs. V usage is TRBV6-1 and J usage is TRBJ2-5; TRBD1 matches at 9 bases. The receptor's source is a man aged 35 to 55 in good health and CMV-seropositive. CDR3 in DNA: TGTGCCAGCAGTGAACCGGGACAGGGTGCCCAAGAGACCCAGTACTTC. Translated: CASSEPGQGAQETQYF.